This entry lists 23 T cell receptor beta chains sequenced from one sample in a study of Graves' ophthalmopathy and Graves' hyperthyroidism. RNA transcripts were the source from which TCR beta CDR3 regions were amplified. The workflow started with a first-round RT-PCR run with HTBI primers and then moved on to a second-round multiplex PCR. TCRdb passed the multiplex PCR reads through MiXCR, listing each CDR3 protein once. Of 650,000 to 900,000 distinct CDR3 sequences listed, roughly 41% are singletons. Sequencing input: peripheral blood. Receptors were obtained from an adult man with Graves' ophthalmopathy.

Regarding this clonotype: At one end the junction does not follow the germline gene, possibly because of a read error. This chain joins TRBV10-3 and TRBJ2-7; a possible D gene is TRBD1 (6 bases). Per germline, CDR1 ENHRY and CDR2 SYGVKD. The CDR3 runs to 14 residues. The CDR3 region is CASSTTGNGYEQYF. The CDR3 bases are TGTGCCAGCAGTACCACAGGGAATGGCTACGAGCAGTACTTC.

This clonotype was seen a single time. This may stem from a read error, because a much larger clone lies one nucleotide away. The CDR3 loop reads CASSSSGGKLFF. Here the CDR3 DNA reads TGCGCCAGCAGTTCTTCAGGGGGAAAACTGTTTTTT. The gene calls are TRBV5-1 and TRBJ1-4, with TRBD1 matching over 7 bases. With V trimmed by 5 bases and J by 10 bases, 5 bases remained unmatched. The CDR3 covers 12 residues. The germline gives CDR1 SGHRS, CDR2 YFSETQ.

The gene calls are TRBV25-1 and TRBJ2-7; D may be TRBD1 or TRBD2 (6 bases each). The ends were cut back, 6 bases at V and 5 bases at J, with 17 bases in the middle. The CDR3 contains 14 residues. The germline CDR1 and CDR2 sequences are MGHDK and SYGVNS. Here the CDR3 reads CASSLKGGSHEQYF. In DNA, the CDR3 is TGTGCCAGCAGCCTAAAGGGGGGTTCTCACGAGCAGTACTTC.

This chain connects TRBV29-1 to TRBJ2-7; possible D gene TRBD1, 6 bases. This CDR3 is 13 amino acids long. Trimming took off 4 bases at V and 1 base at J, with 11 bases between the two ends. Germline V gives CDR1 SQVTM, CDR2 ANQGSEA. The CDR3 loop reads CSVARGQSYEQYF. CDR3 in DNA: TGCAGCGTTGCGCGTGGACAGTCCTACGAGCAGTACTTC.

This clonotype was seen repeatedly, ten times or more. The J gene is TRBJ2-7, the V gene TRBV7-8, with D perhaps matching TRBD2 (6 bases). V was shortened by 3 bases and J by 7 bases, with 16 bases between the two germline ends. The CDR3 extends over 14 amino acids. CDR1 is SGHVS, CDR2 FQNEAQ, per germline. The DNA for the CDR3 is TGTGCCAGCAGCTTTGGGGGGTCCCCCACTGAGCAGTACTTC. Translation gives CASSFGGSPTEQYF.

In its sample, this clonotype was seen a few times. The J gene is TRBJ2-5, the V gene TRBV4-2; unclear D gene. Trimming took 1 base from V and 5 from J, leaving 14 bases between them. This CDR3 has 15 amino acids. Germline CDR1 is LGHNA and CDR2 is YNFKEQ. CDR3 nucleotide sequence: TGTGCCAGCAGCCAAGGCCCCGACGTTGGCGAGACCCAGTACTTC. Translation gives CASSQGPDVGETQYF.

The chain is built from TRBV7-2 and TRBJ1-3, with a weak D call TRBD1 (6 bases). The V gene's germline CDR1 is SGHTA and CDR2 FQGNSA. This CDR3 is 16 amino acids long. Trimming pared 3 bases from V and 3 bases from J, leaving 15 bases between. In DNA, the CDR3 is TGTGCCAGCAGCTTCGTAACAGGGCTTAGTGGAAACACCATATATTTT. It specifies CASSFVTGLSGNTIYF.

This clonotype showed up many times. V usage is TRBV2 and J usage is TRBJ1-2; D call uncertain. The CDR3 sequence is 14 residues long. Between the trimmed V and J ends, which lost 6 bases and 4 bases, there was a span of 15 bases. Germline CDR1 and CDR2: SNHLY and FYNNEI. The CDR3 loop reads CASSTERLPYGYTF. In nucleotides, the CDR3 is TGTGCCAGCAGCACGGAGCGGCTCCCCTATGGCTACACCTTC.

This clonotype has a count of ten or more. The chain has TRBV2 and TRBJ1-1, with unresolved D. Germline values: CDR1 SNHLY, CDR2 FYNNEI. Trimming pared 5 bases from V and 1 base from J, leaving 8 bases between. The CDR3 is made up of 13 amino acids. The CDR3 bases are TGTGCCAGCAGTAAAGGACGGAACACTGAAGCTTTCTTT. Its protein is CASSKGRNTEAFF. The full variable domain, in which reference TRBV2 and TRBJ1-1 provide the parts outside the CDR3, is EPEVTQTPSHQVTQMGQEVILRCVPISNHLYFYWYRQILGQKVEFLVSFYNNEISEKSEIFDDQFSVERPDGSNFTLKIRSTKLEDSAMYFCASSKGRNTEAFFGQGTRLTVV.

The sample holds many counts of this clonotype. V and J are TRBV9 and TRBJ1-4; unclear D gene. The germline gives CDR1 SGDLS, CDR2 YYNGEE. The V end lost 1 base, the J end lost 0 bases, and 7 bases lay between the germline ends. This CDR3 spans 15 amino acids. CDR3 protein: CASSVSAATNEKLFF. In DNA form, the CDR3 reads TGTGCCAGCAGCGTATCAGCAGCAACTAATGAAAAACTGTTTTTT.

This clonotype was seen a few times. J is TRBJ1-2 and V is TRBV19, with D perhaps TRBD1 (5 bases). With 9 bases removed from V and 0 bases from J, the gap between germline ends came to 20 bases. The CDR3 has 16 residues. The germline V gene encodes CDR1 LNHDA and CDR2 SQIVND (reference sequence). CDR3 DNA sequence: TGTGCCAGCAGTCTTCCGACAGCGGACACTAACTATGGCTACACCTTC. Translation: CASSLPTADTNYGYTF. Using reference TRBV19 and TRBJ1-2 for the parts outside the CDR3, the full variable domain is DGGITQSPKYLFRKEGQNVTLSCEQNLNHDAMYWYRQDPGQGLRLIYYSQIVNDFQKGDIAEGYSVSREKKESFPLTVTSAQKNPTAFYLCASSLPTADTNYGYTFGSGTRLTVV.

Only a few counts were recorded for this clonotype. The chain combines TRBV10-3 with TRBJ1-4; D possibly corresponds to TRBD1 (5 bases). CDR3 length equals 13 residues. Germline CDR1 is ENHRY and CDR2 is SYGVKD. V was cut by 2 bases and J by 8 bases, with 9 bases left in between. CDR3 in amino acids: CAISEQGGEKLFF. CDR3 in DNA: TGTGCCATCAGTGAGCAGGGTGGGGAAAAACTGTTTTTT.

The sample holds a few counts of this clonotype. The rearrangement links TRBV7-9 to TRBJ1-2; D is perhaps TRBD1 (6 bases). The V and J ends lost 6 bases and 8 bases respectively, with 13 bases between them. CDR3 length: 12 amino acids. Germline V gene data show CDR1 as SEHNR and CDR2 as FQNEAQ (reference sequence). This CDR3 reads CASRSGGPGYTF. CDR3 in DNA: TGTGCCAGCAGAAGCGGGGGGCCCGGCTACACCTTC.

This clonotype was detected ten times or more. V usage is TRBV2 and J usage is TRBJ2-2; no reliable D call. The CDR3 extends over 14 amino acids. Trimming shortened V by 6 bases and J by 0 bases, and 8 bases separated the two germline ends. The germline V gene has CDR1 SNHLY and CDR2 FYNNEI. The CDR3 coding sequence is TGTGCCAGCAGGGTCGGAACGAACACCGGGGAGCTGTTTTTT. Translated, it gives CASRVGTNTGELFF.

This clonotype was seen only a few times. This chain uses TRBV19 with TRBJ1-5; the match to TRBD1 covers 7 bases. The CDR3 sequence is 15 residues long. V dropped 4 bases and J dropped 7; count of bases not matched to a gene: 10. Germline values: CDR1 LNHDA, CDR2 SQIVND (reference sequence). CDR3 in amino acids: CASSKKGARDQPQHF. The CDR3 DNA sequence: TGTGCCAGTAGTAAAAAGGGGGCCAGGGACCAGCCCCAGCATTTT. The full variable domain, completed using reference TRBV19 and TRBJ1-5, is DGGITQSPKYLFRKEGQNVTLSCEQNLNHDAMYWYRQDPGQGLRLIYYSQIVNDFQKGDIAEGYSVSREKKESFPLTVTSAQKNPTAFYLCASSKKGARDQPQHFGDGTRLSIL.

J is TRBJ1-2 and V is TRBV7-9, with 11 bases lining up with TRBD1. The CDR3 contains 14 residues. The V and J ends lost 4 bases and 8 bases, in that order; junction bases with no gene match: 6. Germline loops: CDR1 SEHNR, CDR2 FQNEAQ (reference sequence). CDR3 residues: CASSWDRDRGGYTF. In nucleotides, the CDR3 is TGTGCCAGCAGCTGGGACCGGGACAGGGGGGGCTACACCTTC.

This clonotype was seen repeatedly, ten times or more. This likely comes from a read error, as the CDR3 has no conserved phenylalanine or tryptophan at its end. Because the CDR3's place on the DNA is in doubt, the DNA is left out and the CDR3 is given as listed by TCRdb. This rearrangement joins TRBV20-1 to TRBJ2-5; TRBD1, the table's D call, lacks a check against the DNA. Both ends counted, the CDR3 spans 11 residues. The germline gives CDR1 DFQATT, CDR2 SNEGSKA (reference sequence). CDR3 protein: CSAEGLGQRRL.

Concerning this clonotype itself: It may be a read error: a sequence one base away is much more abundant. The chain employs TRBV2 and TRBJ1-5; D unresolved. V lost 6 bases, J lost 7 bases, and 13 bases lay in between. The CDR3 consists of 13 residues. Germline CDR1 is SNHLY and CDR2 is FYNNEI. As DNA, the CDR3 is TGTGCCAGCAGGCCCGGAATCAGACAGCCCCAGCATTTT. Translating gives CASRPGIRQPQHF.

This clonotype was seen at least ten times. V usage is TRBV7-9 and J usage is TRBJ1-1, with TRBD1 as a possible D gene (6 bases). V was clipped by 4 bases and J by 0 bases, with 9 bases between them. Germline CDR1 SEHNR, CDR2 FQNEAQ (reference sequence). The CDR3 is 14 amino acids. As DNA, the CDR3 is TGTGCCAGCAGCTCCGGGACACTGAACACTGAAGCTTTCTTT. Protein: CASSSGTLNTEAFF.

V and J are TRBV19 and TRBJ2-5, with D uncertain. The V gene's germline CDR1 is LNHDA and CDR2 SQIVND (reference sequence). The V gene lost 5 bases and the J gene lost 4 bases, with 14 bases spanning the gap. The CDR3 is 14 residues long. The CDR3 is CASSPLTDPETQYF. In DNA, the CDR3 is TGTGCCAGTAGTCCCCTGACCGACCCAGAGACCCAGTACTTC.

The CDR3: CSVRMNGNTDTQYF. Here the CDR3 DNA reads TGCAGCGTTCGGATGAACGGGAACACAGATACGCAGTATTTT. V is TRBV29-1 and J is TRBJ2-3; possibly TRBD2 for D (5 bases). Germline CDR1 and CDR2: SQVTM and ANQGSEA. This CDR3 spans 14 amino acids. The V gene lost 5 bases and the J gene lost 2 bases, with 14 bases spanning the gap.

V and J are TRBV5-4 and TRBJ2-5; 11 bases align to TRBD2. The CDR3 is made up of 17 amino acids. Germline V gives CDR1 SGHNT, CDR2 YYREEE (reference sequence). V gave up 4 bases and J gave up 4 bases; unmatched junction bases: 12. CDR3 nucleotides: TGTGCCAGCAGCCCGGGACTAGCGGAACACAGCGGAGAGACCCAGTACTTC. Amino acids: CASSPGLAEHSGETQYF.

This chain links TRBV29-1 with TRBJ1-1, with D tentatively TRBD1 (5 bases). Germline CDR1 SQVTM, CDR2 ANQGSEA. The V gene lost 7 bases and the J gene lost 2 bases, with 23 bases spanning the gap. CDR3 length equals 16 residues. The CDR3 here is CSAKNGGTKINTEAFF. The CDR3 DNA reads TGCAGCGCGAAGAACGGCGGGACCAAGATAAACACTGAAGCTTTCTTT.